These 2 T cell receptor beta chains originate from one sample sequenced in a study of long-term antiretroviral therapy in people with HIV. At the survey level, the v3.0 immunoSEQ assay was run. Only in-frame clones appear in the TCRdb table, and some are missing; sequencing was by immunoSEQ multiplex PCR. The table records about 12,000 clones, 79% of them present only once. The source material was unsorted PBMCs, sampled 0.8 years before starting antiretroviral therapy. These receptors were taken from a woman in her thirties or forties with HIV.

The rearrangement uses TRBV4-1 and TRBJ2-1; the D is unclear. Deletions cut 0 bases from V and 5 bases from J, with 17 bases between. CDR3 size: 17 residues. Germline assignment: CDR1 MGHRA and CDR2 YSYEKL. The CDR3, as DNA: TGCGCCAGCAGCCAAGAAGAGGTCCAGCTGTCCAACAATGAGCAGTTCTTC. Encoded protein: CASSQEEVQLSNNEQFF.

The J gene is TRBJ2-1, the V gene TRBV7-6; 8 nucleotides line up with TRBD1. Germline V CDR1 and CDR2: SGHVS, FNYEAQ. This CDR3 contains 16 residues. The V gene end was trimmed by 2 bases and the J gene end by 1 base; junction bases not matched to a gene: 4. The CDR3 sequence: CASSLTTGDSYNEQFF. CDR3 bases: TGTGCCAGCAGCTTAACGACAGGGGATTCCTACAATGAGCAGTTCTTC. Variable domain in full (rest from reference TRBV7-6 and TRBJ2-1): GAGVSQSPRYKVTKRGQDVALRCDPISGHVSLYWYRQALGQGPEFLTYFNYEAQQDKSGLPNDRFSAERPEGSISTLTIQRTEQRDSAMYRCASSLTTGDSYNEQFFGPGTRLTVL.